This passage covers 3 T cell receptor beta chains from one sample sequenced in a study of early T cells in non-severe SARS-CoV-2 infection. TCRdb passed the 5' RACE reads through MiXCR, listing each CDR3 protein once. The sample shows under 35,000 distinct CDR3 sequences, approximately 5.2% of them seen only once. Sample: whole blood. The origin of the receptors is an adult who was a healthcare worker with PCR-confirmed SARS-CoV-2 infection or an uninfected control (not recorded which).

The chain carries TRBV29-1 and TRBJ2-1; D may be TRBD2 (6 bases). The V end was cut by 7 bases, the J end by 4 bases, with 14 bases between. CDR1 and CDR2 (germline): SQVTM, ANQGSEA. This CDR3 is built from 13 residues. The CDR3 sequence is CSAWGGGYNEQFF. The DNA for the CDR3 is TGCAGCGCCTGGGGAGGCGGGTACAATGAGCAGTTCTTC.

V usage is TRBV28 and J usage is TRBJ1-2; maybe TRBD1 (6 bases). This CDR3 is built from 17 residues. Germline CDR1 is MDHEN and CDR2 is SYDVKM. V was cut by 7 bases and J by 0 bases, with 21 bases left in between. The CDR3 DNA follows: TGTGCCAGCACATTGTCCCGGGACATCATCGCTAACTATGGCTACACCTTC. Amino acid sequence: CASTLSRDIIANYGYTF.

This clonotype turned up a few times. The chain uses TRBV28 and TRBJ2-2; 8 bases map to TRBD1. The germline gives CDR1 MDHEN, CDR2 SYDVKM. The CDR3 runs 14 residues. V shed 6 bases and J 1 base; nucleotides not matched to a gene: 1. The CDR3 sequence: CASRGTGNTGELFF. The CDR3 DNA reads TGTGCCAGCAGGGGGACAGGGAACACCGGGGAGCTGTTTTTT.